The 32 T cell receptor beta chains given below trace back to one sample, sequenced in a study of cytomegalovirus exposure and HLA in healthy donors. In the PCR, 60 Vbeta and 13 Jbeta primers were used. The repertoire was sequenced with immunoSEQ multiplex PCR; TCRdb's copy has only in-frame clones and lacks some. Across over 100,000 clones, the top ten clones capture 3.7% of the sample. Sequencing was performed on PBMCs. The receptor set was obtained from a man under 40 in good health and CMV-seronegative.

The V call is TRBV2, the J call TRBJ1-1, with 10 bases identical to TRBD1. Trimming removed 6 bases from V and 2 bases from J; junction bases left unmatched: 3. The germline V gene has CDR1 SNHLY and CDR2 FYNNEI. The CDR3 consists of 14 residues. The CDR3 DNA reads TGTGCCAGCAGCCGGACAGGGGGAAACACTGAAGCTTTCTTT. This sequence encodes CASSRTGGNTEAFF. Looking up the rest from reference TRBV2 and TRBJ1-1 gives the full variable domain: EPEVTQTPSHQVTQMGQEVILRCVPISNHLYFYWYRQILGQKVEFLVSFYNNEISEKSEIFDDQFSVERPDGSNFTLKIRSTKLEDSAMYFCASSRTGGNTEAFFGQGTRLTVV.

V usage is TRBV7-9 and J usage is TRBJ1-1, with no clear D. The CDR3 is made up of 14 amino acids. Trimming took off 1 base at V and 0 bases at J, with 6 bases between the two ends. The germline V gene encodes CDR1 SEHNR and CDR2 FQNEAQ (reference sequence). The CDR3 DNA is TGTGCCAGCAGCTTAGGGGAGATGAACACTGAAGCTTTCTTT. Translation: CASSLGEMNTEAFF.

V is TRBV9 and J is TRBJ2-2; D is undetermined. This CDR3 has 13 amino acids. V was trimmed by 6 bases and J by 2 bases, leaving 8 bases between them. Germline V gene sequence: CDR1 SGDLS, CDR2 YYNGEE. The CDR3 protein is CASTATNTGELFF. The CDR3 DNA follows: TGTGCCAGCACTGCTACCAACACCGGGGAGCTGTTTTTT.

J is TRBJ1-1 and V is TRBV30, with D unresolved. Between the trimmed V and J ends, which lost 0 bases and 3 bases, there was a span of 14 bases. CDR3 length equals 15 residues. Germline V lookup: CDR1 GTSNPN, CDR2 SVGIG (reference sequence). Written as DNA, the CDR3 is TGTGCCTGGAGTGTACCTGCCAGGATAGACACTGAAGCTTTCTTT. Its translation is CAWSVPARIDTEAFF. Full variable domain (remainder filled in from reference TRBV30 and TRBJ1-1): SQTIHQWPATLVQPVGSPLSLECTVEGTSNPNLYWYRQAAGRGLQLLFYSVGIGQISSEVPQNLSASRPQDRQFILSSKKLLLSDSGFYLCAWSVPARIDTEAFFGQGTRLTVV.

The rearrangement links TRBV9 to TRBJ1-2; D is ambiguous. This CDR3 region has 14 residues. V was pared by 2 bases and J by 6 bases, with 14 bases between. Per germline, CDR1 SGDLS and CDR2 YYNGEE. CDR3 region: CASSVVPGMNGYTF. CDR3 nucleotides: TGTGCCAGCAGCGTTGTTCCGGGGATGAATGGCTACACCTTC.

The rearrangement links TRBV27 to TRBJ1-4, with a possible D match to TRBD1 (5 bases). Germline values: CDR1 MNHEY, CDR2 SMNVEV (reference sequence). This CDR3 spans 16 amino acids. V lost 2 bases and J lost 1, with 11 bases in between. The chain's CDR3 is CASSLQQAKTNEKLFF. CDR3 sequence (DNA): TGTGCCAGCAGTTTACAACAGGCTAAAACTAATGAAAAACTGTTTTTT.

This CDR3 reads CASSQEGTGDSDGYTF. CDR3 sequence (DNA): TGTGCCAGCAGCCAAGAAGGCACAGGGGATTCTGATGGCTACACCTTC. The chain has TRBV4-2 and TRBJ1-2; 7 positions agree with TRBD1. Germline V gene lookup returns CDR1 LGHNA and CDR2 YNFKEQ. The CDR3 sequence is 16 residues long. V lost 0 bases to trimming and J lost 6 bases; unmatched junction nucleotides: 10.

The genes are TRBV9 and TRBJ1-1; D not certain. CDR1 and CDR2 (germline): SGDLS, YYNGEE. CDR3 length equals 13 residues. V was trimmed by 6 bases and J by 5 bases, leaving 14 bases between them. Here the CDR3 reads CASKTLGGTEAFF. The DNA of the CDR3 is TGTGCCAGCAAAACGCTCGGAGGGACTGAAGCTTTCTTT.

The chain carries TRBV7-6 and TRBJ2-3; 10 nucleotides agree with TRBD2. CDR1 and CDR2 (germline): SGHVS, FNYEAQ. The CDR3 is 19 residues long. The V gene end was trimmed by 5 bases and the J gene end by 6 bases; junction bases not matched to a gene: 20. CDR3 loop: CASSPTLLTSGVHGDTQYF. The CDR3 region has the DNA TGTGCCAGCAGCCCTACACTTCTTACTAGCGGGGTTCACGGGGATACGCAGTATTTT.

The CDR3 DNA follows: TGTGCCACCAGCAGTACCGAGCGGGGGCGGGAGACCCAGTACTTC. Protein sequence: CATSSTERGRETQYF. The chain couples TRBV15 to TRBJ2-5, with TRBD2 matching 8 bases. V shed 3 bases and J 5 bases; nucleotides not matched to a gene: 8. Germline V CDR1 and CDR2: LNHNV, YYDKDF (reference sequence). The CDR3 extends over 15 amino acids.

CDR3 sequence reads: CATSRDRNNSPLHF. In nucleotides, the CDR3 is TGTGCCACCAGCAGGGACAGAAACAATTCACCCCTCCACTTT. The rearrangement joins TRBV15 to TRBJ1-6; tentatively, D is TRBD1 (6 bases). CDR1 LNHNV and CDR2 YYDKDF come from the germline V gene (reference sequence). CDR3 length: 14 residues. Deletions cut 3 bases from V and 7 bases from J, with 10 bases between.

The rearrangement joins TRBV7-8 to TRBJ2-2; D is uncertain. CDR1 is SGHVS and CDR2 is FQNEAQ in the germline V gene. Trimming shortened V by 1 base and J by 5 bases, and 26 bases separated the two germline ends. CDR3 size: 20 residues. CDR3 coding DNA: TGTGCCAGCAGCTTAGTTCTTTCCGGCCGTCGAACAACAGCTACCGGGGAGCTGTTTTTT. Translation gives CASSLVLSGRRTTATGELFF. Based on the CDR3 plus reference TRBV7-8 and TRBJ2-2, the full variable domain is GAGVSQSPRYKVAKRGQDVALRCDPISGHVSLFWYQQALGQGPEFLTYFQNEAQLDKSGLPSDRFFAERPEGSVSTLKIQRTQQEDSAVYLCASSLVLSGRRTTATGELFFGEGSRLTVL.

This chain uses TRBV18 with TRBJ2-2, with D perhaps TRBD2 (5 bases). Germline lookup yields CDR1 KGHSH and CDR2 LQKENI. The CDR3 has 16 residues. Trimming shortened V by 0 bases and J by 4 bases, and 12 bases separated the two germline ends. CDR3 DNA: TGTGCCAGCTCACCACCGGCCGCGGGCGCCACCGGGGAGCTGTTTTTT. Amino acid sequence: CASSPPAAGATGELFF.

The genes are TRBV27 and TRBJ2-2, with a weak D call TRBD1 (7 bases). V was shortened by 2 bases and J by 3 bases, with 10 bases between the two germline ends. Germline V gene lookup returns CDR1 MNHEY and CDR2 SMNVEV (reference sequence). The CDR3 sequence is 15 residues long. CDR3 region: CASSLTGEDTGELFF. The CDR3 DNA is TGTGCCAGCAGTTTAACAGGGGAGGACACCGGGGAGCTGTTTTTT.

The rearrangement links TRBV7-2 to TRBJ2-7; TRBD1 is a possible D gene (5 bases). V lost 2 bases to trimming and J lost 6 bases, with 11 bases between them. The germline V gene encodes CDR1 SGHTA and CDR2 FQGNSA. The CDR3 length is 13 residues. The CDR3 spells CASSLRRQGEQYF. CDR3 in DNA: TGTGCCAGCAGCTTACGCCGTCAGGGCGAGCAGTACTTC.

V is TRBV6-1 and J is TRBJ2-7, with 10 bases lining up with TRBD1. The ends lost 6 bases at V and 3 bases at J; junction bases unmatched: 8. Germline V lookup: CDR1 MNHNS, CDR2 SASEGT. The CDR3 covers 15 residues. The CDR3 nucleotides are TGTGCCAGCAGCGAACCGGGACAGGGGCACTACGAGCAGTACTTC. Translation: CASSEPGQGHYEQYF.

The chain has TRBV27 and TRBJ2-7; D is unclear. V was trimmed by 2 bases and J by 3 bases, leaving 8 bases between them. CDR3 length: 13 amino acids. Germline V gene sequence: CDR1 MNHEY, CDR2 SMNVEV (reference sequence). CDR3 nucleotide sequence: TGTGCCAGCAGTTTAGGGCAATTCTACGAGCAGTACTTC. Translated, it gives CASSLGQFYEQYF.

The gene calls are TRBV28 and TRBJ1-5, with D possibly matching TRBD1 (5 bases). This CDR3 comprises 15 residues. Germline V gene lookup returns CDR1 MDHEN and CDR2 SYDVKM. V gave up 5 bases and J gave up 3 bases, with 14 bases separating them. CDR3 DNA: TGTGCCAGCAGTCTCTTCAGGGAAGACAATCAGCCCCAGCATTTT. Its protein is CASSLFREDNQPQHF.

The genes are TRBV6-4 and TRBJ2-3; 7 positions agree with TRBD2. This CDR3 has 16 amino acids. V was clipped by 4 bases and J by 1 base; unmatched bases: 8. Per germline, CDR1 MRHNA and CDR2 SNTAGT. This CDR3 reads CASSGVASGGTDTQYF. In DNA, the CDR3 is TGTGCCAGCAGTGGGGTTGCCAGCGGGGGCACAGATACGCAGTATTTT.

The J gene is TRBJ2-1, the V gene TRBV15; maybe TRBD1 (7 bases). The CDR3 consists of 15 residues. Germline loops: CDR1 LNHNV, CDR2 YYDKDF (reference sequence). Trimming pared 5 bases from V and 7 bases from J, leaving 18 bases between. The DNA of the CDR3 is TGTGCCACCAGCCCTCGGCAGGGGGGCGAGAATGAGCAGTTCTTC. This encodes CATSPRQGGENEQFF.

The chain couples TRBV6-1 to TRBJ1-4; no firm D call. This CDR3 comprises 12 residues. The ends were cut back, 8 bases at V and 5 bases at J, with 9 bases in the middle. Germline loops: CDR1 MNHNS, CDR2 SASEGT. This chain's CDR3 is CASRLRNEKLFF. In DNA, the CDR3 is TGTGCCAGCCGATTGAGAAATGAAAAACTGTTTTTT.

The chain has TRBV7-3 and TRBJ2-1, with D hard to call. Germline-derived CDR1 and CDR2 are SGHTA and FQGTGA. V shed 2 bases and J shed 0 bases, with 11 bases lying between them. The CDR3 is made up of 16 amino acids. CDR3 in DNA: TGTGCCAGCAGCTTAGGCGGCAGTAGCTCCTACAATGAGCAGTTCTTC. It yields the protein CASSLGGSSSYNEQFF.

The rearrangement joins TRBV7-2 to TRBJ1-1; D gene ambiguous. Deletions cut 3 bases from V and 2 bases from J, with 7 bases between. Germline CDR1 SGHTA, CDR2 FQGNSA. The CDR3 has 13 residues. As DNA, the CDR3 is TGTGCCAGCAGCTTTCTAGCTAACACTGAAGCTTTCTTT. The encoded protein is CASSFLANTEAFF.

The V gene is TRBV29-1, the J gene TRBJ1-1, with D tentatively TRBD1 (5 bases). V gave up 3 bases and J gave up 0 bases, with 8 bases separating them. This CDR3 spans 13 amino acids. Germline V gives CDR1 SQVTM, CDR2 ANQGSEA. This CDR3 reads CSVEGRMNTEAFF. The CDR3 DNA is TGCAGCGTTGAGGGGCGAATGAACACTGAAGCTTTCTTT.

The chain employs TRBV7-9 and TRBJ2-3, with a weak D call TRBD1 (5 bases). V was trimmed by 4 bases and J by 0 bases, leaving 14 bases between them. CDR3 length equals 16 residues. The germline V gene has CDR1 SEHNR and CDR2 FQNEAQ (reference sequence). CDR3 nucleotide sequence: TGTGCCAGCAGCTCACCGACAGAGATTAGCACAGATACGCAGTATTTT. Translating it yields CASSSPTEISTDTQYF.

CDR3 protein: CASSLGTSDNEQFF. Here the CDR3 DNA reads TGCGCCAGCAGCTTGGGGACTAGCGACAATGAGCAGTTCTTC. This chain joins TRBV5-1 and TRBJ2-1, with TRBD2 matching 9 bases. Germline trimming cut 0 bases from V and 5 bases from J; bases unmatched to any gene: 0. This CDR3 comprises 14 residues. The germline V gene encodes CDR1 SGHRS and CDR2 YFSETQ.

The chain recombines TRBV7-3 with TRBJ2-1, with unresolved D. Trimming took 0 bases from V and 9 from J, leaving 9 bases between them. Germline V gene sequence: CDR1 SGHTA, CDR2 FQGTGA. The CDR3 runs 13 residues. The CDR3 nucleotides are TGTGCCAGCAGCTTAACGATGGCAGGTGAGCAGTTCTTC. Its translation: CASSLTMAGEQFF.

The rearrangement links TRBV7-2 to TRBJ2-3; the D gene is possibly TRBD1 (5 bases). V lost 2 bases to trimming and J lost 6 bases, with 9 bases between them. This CDR3 contains 13 residues. CDR1 SGHTA and CDR2 FQGNSA come from the germline V gene. CDR3 region: CASSLQGGDTQYF. The CDR3 bases are TGTGCCAGCAGCTTACAGGGCGGTGATACGCAGTATTTT.

The chain has TRBV6-4 and TRBJ2-3; 15 bases map to TRBD2. Germline assignment: CDR1 MRHNA and CDR2 SNTAGT. The length of the CDR3 is 16 residues. Trimming took 3 bases from V and 6 from J; bases not matched to a gene: 4. Here the CDR3 DNA reads TGTGCCAGCAGTGAGGGGACTAGCGGGGGGTCGGATACGCAGTATTTT. It codes for CASSEGTSGGSDTQYF.

This chain uses TRBV6-5 with TRBJ1-4; D call uncertain. The CDR3 is 14 amino acids. V was shortened by 7 bases and J by 0 bases, with 9 bases between the two germline ends. Germline V gene sequence: CDR1 MNHEY, CDR2 SVGAGI. CDR3 nucleotide sequence: TGTGCCAGCACTAGGAGTGCAACTAATGAAAAACTGTTTTTT. Its protein is CASTRSATNEKLFF.

This chain links TRBV5-1 with TRBJ1-2; 9 bases match TRBD1. CDR3 length: 14 amino acids. Losses at the gene ends were 4 bases for V and 0 bases for J; bases not matched to a gene: 1. CDR1 is SGHRS, CDR2 YFSETQ, per germline. The CDR3 bases are TGCGCCAGCAGCGGACAGGGGTCTAACTATGGCTACACCTTC. It codes for CASSGQGSNYGYTF.

CDR3 coding DNA: TGTGCCAGTAGTATAGGAGGCTACAATCAGCCCCAGCATTTT. Amino acids: CASSIGGYNQPQHF. V gene TRBV19 combines with J gene TRBJ1-5; unclear D gene. V gave up 1 base and J gave up 3 bases, with 7 bases separating them. Per the germline V gene, CDR1 is LNHDA and CDR2 is SQIVND (reference sequence). This CDR3 spans 14 amino acids. Full variable domain (remainder filled in from reference TRBV19 and TRBJ1-5): DGGITQSPKYLFRKEGQNVTLSCEQNLNHDAMYWYRQDPGQGLRLIYYSQIVNDFQKGDIAEGYSVSREKKESFPLTVTSAQKNPTAFYLCASSIGGYNQPQHFGDGTRLSIL.